Listed here is a single T cell receptor (beta chain). The antigen is unknown. Uncontrolled infection, other autoimmune disease, pregnancy or lactation led to exclusion. Diagnostic assessment was based on clinical symptoms, serum thyroxine and TRAb, thyroid ultrasound and orbital computed tomography. CDR3 size: 14 residues. V was cut by 0 bases and J by 4 bases, with 11 bases left in between. CDR1 is SGHRS and CDR2 is YFSETQ in the germline V gene. The source of the sample is a study of T cells in Graves' hyperthyroidism and ophthalmopathy. Amplification of TCR beta CDR3 regions used RNA as the template. With the HTBI primer set, the TCR CDR3 went through a first round of RT-PCR. TCRdb recomputed calls from the multiplex PCR reads with MiXCR, one row per CDR3 protein. Here the sample spans 500,000 to 800,000 distinct CDR3 sequences, just under 45% being singletons. Study-level results: Progression to ophthalmopathy was predicted a median of 6.5 months early.

The genes are TRBV5-1 and TRBJ2-7; D may match TRBD1 or TRBD2 (5 bases each). What was sequenced was peripheral blood or thyroid tissue (not recorded which). The clonotype comes from an adult man with Graves' disease, either hyperthyroidism or ophthalmopathy (not recorded which). The CDR3 loop is CASSLAMGTYEQYF. Written as DNA, the CDR3 is TGCGCCAGCAGCTTGGCCATGGGGACGTACGAGCAGTACTTC.